The T cell receptor beta chain under discussion was sequenced for a study of CD8 T cells in Susac syndrome. The authors carried out high-throughput sequencing of TCR beta. They applied it to CD8+ and CD4+ T cells obtained from blood. Controls were age- and sex-matched healthy donors. TEMRA cells were FACS-enriched, with CD8+ and CD4+ T cells isolated negatively. This CDR3 is built from 15 residues. CDR1 SGHRS and CDR2 YFSETQ come from the germline V gene. The junction had 5 bases not matched to a gene; V was cut back by 0 bases and J by 5 bases. Reverse transcription of about 0.5 to 1 ug RNA used random hexamers. The TCR beta CDR3 was amplified by immunoSEQ multiplex PCR across 54 Vbeta, 13 Jbeta. One entry per CDR3 protein results from TCRdb running MiXCR on the immunoSEQ multiplex PCR reads. The table shows 160,000 or so distinct CDR3 sequences, with about 94% occurring only once. The sample holds one count of this clonotype.

The receptor was derived from a human donor in good health. Sequenced sample: CD4+ T cells from PBMCs. The rearrangement joins TRBV5-1 to TRBJ1-1; TRBD1 matches at 9 bases. CDR3: CASSLEGTGYTEAFF. The CDR3 bases are TGCGCCAGCAGCTTGGAGGGGACAGGGTATACTGAAGCTTTCTTT.